The 20 T cell receptor beta chains below all came from one sample that was sequenced in a study of CXCR3-negative and CXCR3-positive naive CD8 T cells (dated by TCRdb to about 2019). The run used a NextSeq 550. The Human TCR Profiling Kit (MiLaboratory) was used to prepare UMI-labeled 5' RACE TRB cDNA libraries. TCRdb reprocessed the reads, reporting each CDR3 protein sequence once and no DNA. The sample table holds about 130,000 distinct CDR3 sequences. The biggest ten clones account for approximately 0.5% of the sample. What was sequenced was naive CXCR3- CD8+ T cells from blood. The sample's cell subset or site, from its label and the paper: CD45RO-CCR7+CD27+CD95- naive CD8+ T cells lacking CXCR3 (TNR3-). These receptor sequences come from a human donor in good health. Some clones in this sample may be carry-over from other donors' samples.

The gene calls are TRBV19 and TRBJ1-5. The germline gives CDR1 LNHDA, CDR2 SQIVND (reference sequence). There are 13 residues in the CDR3. The CDR3 loop reads CASSARNLEPQHF. The full variable domain, its missing parts supplied by reference TRBV19 and TRBJ1-5, is DGGITQSPKYLFRKEGQNVTLSCEQNLNHDAMYWYRQDPGQGLRLIYYSQIVNDFQKGDIAEGYSVSREKKESFPLTVTSAQKNPTAFYLCASSARNLEPQHFGDGTRLSIL.

The chain has TRBV5-1 and TRBJ2-7; TCRdb proposes TRBD1, but this gene call is untestable without DNA. Germline values: CDR1 SGHRS, CDR2 YFSETQ. This CDR3 spans 14 amino acids. The CDR3 is CASSWVGQGNEQYF.

The chain recombines TRBV7-9 with TRBJ2-7; the D call from TCRdb, TRBD2, cannot be confirmed without DNA. CDR1 and CDR2 from the germline V gene are SEHNR and FQNEAQ (reference sequence). The CDR3 contains 12 residues. CDR3 residues: CASSPASYEQYF.

The V gene is TRBV7-2, the J gene TRBJ2-2. Germline V gene lookup returns CDR1 SGHTA and CDR2 FQGNSA. This CDR3 region has 15 residues. The CDR3 here is CASSLLGFSTGELFF.

This chain links TRBV14 with TRBJ1-2. Germline V gene sequence: CDR1 SGHDN, CDR2 FVKESK. The CDR3 is 14 amino acids. CDR3 in amino acids: CASSQGPNEYGYTF. The full variable domain, rest sourced from reference TRBV14 and TRBJ1-2, is EAGVTQFPSHSVIEKGQTVTLRCDPISGHDNLYWYRRVMGKEIKFLLHFVKESKQDESGMPNNRFLAERTGGTYSTLKVQPAELEDSGVYFCASSQGPNEYGYTFGSGTRLTVV.

The chain joins TRBV20-1 to TRBJ2-3; the TCRdb call, TRBD2, lacks DNA for checking. The CDR3 is 17 residues long. Germline CDR1 is DFQATT and CDR2 is SNEGSKA (reference sequence). CDR3 loop: CSARDPRGVRNTDTQYF.

The chain is built from TRBV7-8 and TRBJ2-3; TCRdb selects TRBD2, and the lack of DNA leaves this call unchecked. The CDR3 sequence is 17 residues long. Germline V lookup: CDR1 SGHVS, CDR2 FQNEAQ. This CDR3 is CASSLVISGGSTDTQYF.

This sequence joins TRBV5-1 and TRBJ2-7; TCRdb picks TRBD1, but there is no DNA to check that call. Germline values: CDR1 SGHRS, CDR2 YFSETQ. The CDR3 runs 14 residues. The CDR3 protein is CASSFGTGIYEQYF.

The gene calls are TRBV7-2 and TRBJ2-7. Germline V lookup: CDR1 SGHTA, CDR2 FQGNSA. The CDR3 spans 16 residues. CDR3 protein: CASSQPGAAGAYEQYF. Variable domain in full (rest from reference TRBV7-2 and TRBJ2-7): GAGVSQSPSNKVTEKGKDVELRCDPISGHTALYWYRQSLGQGLEFLIYFQGNSAPDKSGLPSDRFSAERTGGSVSTLTIQRTQQEDSAVYLCASSQPGAAGAYEQYFGPGTRLTVT.

The chain joins TRBV10-3 to TRBJ2-7. This CDR3 has 14 amino acids. The germline CDR1 and CDR2 sequences are ENHRY and SYGVKD. The CDR3 protein is CATLETHQSGEQYF.

This chain connects TRBV14 to TRBJ2-5. Germline CDR1 and CDR2: SGHDN and FVKESK. The CDR3 has 14 amino acids. The CDR3 protein is CASSQVAGYETQYF.

The rearrangement links TRBV30 to TRBJ2-7. The CDR3 runs to 11 residues. Germline CDR1 and CDR2: GTSNPN and SVGIG (reference sequence). CDR3 sequence: CAWKEGYEQYF. Full variable domain (rest looked up from reference TRBV30 and TRBJ2-7): SQTIHQWPATLVQPVGSPLSLECTVEGTSNPNLYWYRQAAGRGLQLLFYSVGIGQISSEVPQNLSASRPQDRQFILSSKKLLLSDSGFYLCAWKEGYEQYFGPGTRLTVT.

The chain combines TRBV7-9 with TRBJ2-7; no DNA is available, so the TRBD1 call from TCRdb remains unchecked. The length of the CDR3 is 17 residues. Germline loops: CDR1 SEHNR, CDR2 FQNEAQ (reference sequence). The CDR3 loop reads CASSSPLPGTGGYEQYF.

This chain uses TRBV29-1 with TRBJ1-1. The CDR3 totals 12 residues. Germline V gene sequence: CDR1 SQVTM, CDR2 ANQGSEA. Here the CDR3 reads CSVGEGNTEALF. The variable domain in full, completed from reference TRBV29-1 and TRBJ1-1, reads SAVISQKPSRDICQRGTSLTIQCQVDSQVTMMFWYRQQPGQSLTLIATANQGSEATYESGFVIDKFPISRPNLTFSTLTVSNMSPEDSSIYLCSVGEGNTEALFGQGTRLTVV.

This sequence joins TRBV7-9 and TRBJ2-7; TCRdb returns TRBD2, unconfirmable since there is no DNA. The CDR3 is 16 residues long. Germline assignment: CDR1 SEHNR and CDR2 FQNEAQ (reference sequence). The CDR3 here is CASSLGSSGRAYEQYF. The full variable domain, rest sourced from reference TRBV7-9 and TRBJ2-7, is DTGVSQNPRHKITKRGQNVTFRCDPISEHNRLYWYRQTLGQGPEFLTYFQNEAQLEKSRLLSDRFSAERPKGSFSTLEIQRTEQGDSAMYLCASSLGSSGRAYEQYFGPGTRLTVT.

V gene TRBV7-2 combines with J gene TRBJ2-5; the TRBD2 assignment by TCRdb is unverifiable without DNA. The CDR3 length is 14 residues. Germline V gene sequence: CDR1 SGHTA, CDR2 FQGNSA. The CDR3 protein is CASSPGTQKETQYF.

CDR3 sequence reads: CASGETAYYGYTF. The chain couples TRBV19 to TRBJ1-2. This CDR3 comprises 13 residues. Germline V gene sequence: CDR1 LNHDA, CDR2 SQIVND (reference sequence).

The rearrangement links TRBV5-4 to TRBJ1-2. Per the germline V gene, CDR1 is SGHNT and CDR2 is YYREEE (reference sequence). This CDR3 comprises 12 residues. This CDR3 is CASSLGAYGYTF.

The V call is TRBV14, the J call TRBJ2-7. The CDR3 runs 14 residues. Germline V CDR1 and CDR2: SGHDN, FVKESK. CDR3 region: CASSQMLGSYEQYF.

The genes are TRBV3-1 and TRBJ2-3; TCRdb indicates TRBD2, and absent DNA this call remains unverified. The CDR3 spans 18 residues. CDR1 and CDR2 from the germline V gene are LGHDT and YNNKEL (reference sequence). The CDR3 sequence: CASSQENYRPTIRDTQYF.